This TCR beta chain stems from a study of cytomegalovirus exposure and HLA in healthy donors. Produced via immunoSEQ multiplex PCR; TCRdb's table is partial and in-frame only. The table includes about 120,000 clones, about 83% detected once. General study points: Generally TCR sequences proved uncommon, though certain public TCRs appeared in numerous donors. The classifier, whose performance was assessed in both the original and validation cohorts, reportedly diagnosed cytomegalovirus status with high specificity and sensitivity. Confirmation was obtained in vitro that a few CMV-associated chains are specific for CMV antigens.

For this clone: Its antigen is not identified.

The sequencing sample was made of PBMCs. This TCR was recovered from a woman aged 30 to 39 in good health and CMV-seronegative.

The CDR3 protein is CASSVIPRNEQFF. The CDR3 DNA sequence: TGTGCCAGCAGTGTAATCCCGCGCAATGAGCAGTTCTTC. The chain recombines TRBV2 with TRBJ2-1; D not resolved. V gave up 4 bases and J gave up 6 bases, with 10 bases separating them. Germline V gene lookup returns CDR1 SNHLY and CDR2 FYNNEI. The CDR3 totals 13 residues. Combining the CDR3 with reference TRBV2 and TRBJ2-1 gives the whole variable domain EPEVTQTPSHQVTQMGQEVILRCVPISNHLYFYWYRQILGQKVEFLVSFYNNEISEKSEIFDDQFSVERPDGSNFTLKIRSTKLEDSAMYFCASSVIPRNEQFFGPGTRLTVL.